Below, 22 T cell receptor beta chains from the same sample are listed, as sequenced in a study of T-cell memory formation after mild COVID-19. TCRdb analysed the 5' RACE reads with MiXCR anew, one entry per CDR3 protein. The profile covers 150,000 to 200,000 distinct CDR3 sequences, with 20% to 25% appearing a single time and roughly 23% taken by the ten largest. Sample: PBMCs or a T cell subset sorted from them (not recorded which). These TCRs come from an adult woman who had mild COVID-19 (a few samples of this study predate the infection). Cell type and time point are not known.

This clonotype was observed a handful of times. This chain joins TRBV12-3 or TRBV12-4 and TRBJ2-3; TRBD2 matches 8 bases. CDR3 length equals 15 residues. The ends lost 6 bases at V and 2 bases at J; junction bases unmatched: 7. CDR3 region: CASSPIAGTTDTQYF. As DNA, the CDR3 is TGTGCCAGCAGCCCTATAGCGGGGACCACAGATACGCAGTATTTT.

CDR3 region: CASNWGSEQFF. CDR3 nucleotide sequence: TGTGCCAGCAACTGGGGGTCTGAGCAGTTCTTC. This sequence joins TRBV5-5 and TRBJ2-1; D is possibly TRBD1 or TRBD2 (5 bases each). Germline CDR1 SGHKS, CDR2 YYEKEE (reference sequence). The CDR3 length is 11 residues. The V end was cut by 6 bases, the J end by 9 bases, with 10 bases between.

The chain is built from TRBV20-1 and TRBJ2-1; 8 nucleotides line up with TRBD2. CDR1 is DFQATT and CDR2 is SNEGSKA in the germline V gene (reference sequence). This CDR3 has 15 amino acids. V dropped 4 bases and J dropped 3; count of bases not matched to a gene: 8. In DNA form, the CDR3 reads TGCAGTGCTAAACCGGGACTAGGGTACTACAATGAGCAGTTCTTC. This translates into CSAKPGLGYYNEQFF.

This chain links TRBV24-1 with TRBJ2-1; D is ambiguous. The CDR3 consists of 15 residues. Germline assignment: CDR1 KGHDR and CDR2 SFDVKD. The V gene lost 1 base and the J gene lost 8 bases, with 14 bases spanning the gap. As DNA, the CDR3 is TGTGCCACCAGTGATTTAAGTACACCGGGCGATGAGCAGTTCTTC. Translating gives CATSDLSTPGDEQFF.

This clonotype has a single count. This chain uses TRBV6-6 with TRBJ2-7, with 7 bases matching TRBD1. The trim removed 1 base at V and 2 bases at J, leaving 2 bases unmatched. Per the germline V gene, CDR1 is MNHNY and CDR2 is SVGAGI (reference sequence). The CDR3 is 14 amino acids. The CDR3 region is CASSYFGQAYEQYF. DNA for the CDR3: TGTGCCAGCAGTTACTTCGGACAGGCCTACGAGCAGTACTTC.

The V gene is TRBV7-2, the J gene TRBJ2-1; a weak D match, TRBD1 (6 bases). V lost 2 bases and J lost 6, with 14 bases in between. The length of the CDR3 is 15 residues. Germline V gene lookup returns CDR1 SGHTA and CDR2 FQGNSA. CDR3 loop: CASSLLDSPTNEQFF. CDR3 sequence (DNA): TGTGCCAGCAGCTTATTGGACAGCCCTACCAATGAGCAGTTCTTC.

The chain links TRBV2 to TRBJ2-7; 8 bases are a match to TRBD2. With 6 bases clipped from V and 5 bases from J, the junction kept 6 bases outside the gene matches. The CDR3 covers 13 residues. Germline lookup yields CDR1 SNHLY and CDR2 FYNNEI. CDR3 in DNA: TGTGCCAGCAGGGCTAGCGGGTACGACGAGCAGTACTTC. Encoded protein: CASRASGYDEQYF.

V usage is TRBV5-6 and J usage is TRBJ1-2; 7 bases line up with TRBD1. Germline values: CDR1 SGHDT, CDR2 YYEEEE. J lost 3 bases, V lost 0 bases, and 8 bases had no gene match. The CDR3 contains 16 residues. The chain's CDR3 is CASSLEDRDLHYGYTF. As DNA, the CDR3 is TGTGCCAGCAGCTTGGAAGACAGGGACTTGCACTATGGCTACACCTTC.

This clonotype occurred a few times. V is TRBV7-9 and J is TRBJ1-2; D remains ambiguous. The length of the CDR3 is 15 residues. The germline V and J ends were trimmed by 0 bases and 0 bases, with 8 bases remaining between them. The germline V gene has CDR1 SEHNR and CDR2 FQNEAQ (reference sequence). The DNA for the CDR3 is TGTGCCAGCAGCTTAGCGCGTGGAGCTAACTATGGCTACACCTTC. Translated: CASSLARGANYGYTF.

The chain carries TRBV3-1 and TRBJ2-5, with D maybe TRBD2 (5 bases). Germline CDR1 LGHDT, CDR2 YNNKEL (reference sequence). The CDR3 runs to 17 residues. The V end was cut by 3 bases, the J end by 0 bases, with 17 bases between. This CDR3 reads CASSQGLRYGDQETQYF. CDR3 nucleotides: TGTGCCAGCAGCCAGGGATTAAGATACGGGGACCAAGAGACCCAGTACTTC.

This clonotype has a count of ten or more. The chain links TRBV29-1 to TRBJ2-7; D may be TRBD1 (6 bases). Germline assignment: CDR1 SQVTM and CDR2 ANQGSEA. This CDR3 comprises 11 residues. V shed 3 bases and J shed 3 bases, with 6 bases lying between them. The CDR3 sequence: CSVEDSYEQYF. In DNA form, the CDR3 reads TGCAGCGTTGAGGACAGCTACGAGCAGTACTTC.

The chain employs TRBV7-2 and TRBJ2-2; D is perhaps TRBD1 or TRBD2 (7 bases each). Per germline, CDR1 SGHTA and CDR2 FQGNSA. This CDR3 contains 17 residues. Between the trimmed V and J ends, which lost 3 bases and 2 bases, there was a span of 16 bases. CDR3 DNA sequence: TGTGCCAGCAGCTTTGAGGGGGCTAGCGGCAACACCGGGGAGCTGTTTTTT. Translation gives CASSFEGASGNTGELFF. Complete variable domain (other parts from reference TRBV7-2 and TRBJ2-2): GAGVSQSPSNKVTEKGKDVELRCDPISGHTALYWYRQSLGQGLEFLIYFQGNSAPDKSGLPSDRFSAERTGGSVSTLTIQRTQQEDSAVYLCASSFEGASGNTGELFFGEGSRLTVL.

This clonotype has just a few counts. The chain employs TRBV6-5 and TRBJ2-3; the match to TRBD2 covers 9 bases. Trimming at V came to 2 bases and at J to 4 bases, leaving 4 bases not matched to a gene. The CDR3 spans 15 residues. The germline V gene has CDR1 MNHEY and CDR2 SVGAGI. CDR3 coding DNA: TGTGCCAGCAGTTACGGTTTAGCGGGAGCAGATACGCAGTATTTT. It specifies CASSYGLAGADTQYF.

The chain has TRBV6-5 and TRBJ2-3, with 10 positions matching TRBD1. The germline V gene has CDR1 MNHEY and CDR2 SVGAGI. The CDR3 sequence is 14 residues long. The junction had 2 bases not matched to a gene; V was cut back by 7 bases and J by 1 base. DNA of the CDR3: TGTGCCAGCACCGGGACAGGGGGCACAGATACGCAGTATTTT. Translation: CASTGTGGTDTQYF.

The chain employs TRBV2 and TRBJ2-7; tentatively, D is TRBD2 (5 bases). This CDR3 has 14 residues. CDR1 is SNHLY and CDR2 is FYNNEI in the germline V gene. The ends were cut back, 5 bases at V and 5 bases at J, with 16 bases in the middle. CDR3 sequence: CASSPPRDIDEQYF. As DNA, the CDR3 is TGTGCCAGCAGTCCCCCTCGGGATATCGACGAGCAGTACTTC. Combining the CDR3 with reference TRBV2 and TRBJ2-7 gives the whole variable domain EPEVTQTPSHQVTQMGQEVILRCVPISNHLYFYWYRQILGQKVEFLVSFYNNEISEKSEIFDDQFSVERPDGSNFTLKIRSTKLEDSAMYFCASSPPRDIDEQYFGPGTRLTVT.

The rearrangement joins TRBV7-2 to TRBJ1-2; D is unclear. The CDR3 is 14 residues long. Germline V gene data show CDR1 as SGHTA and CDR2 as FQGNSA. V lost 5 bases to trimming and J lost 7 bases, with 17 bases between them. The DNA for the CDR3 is TGTGCCAGCAGCGAGATGGGGTCTTATTCTGGCTACACCTTC. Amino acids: CASSEMGSYSGYTF.

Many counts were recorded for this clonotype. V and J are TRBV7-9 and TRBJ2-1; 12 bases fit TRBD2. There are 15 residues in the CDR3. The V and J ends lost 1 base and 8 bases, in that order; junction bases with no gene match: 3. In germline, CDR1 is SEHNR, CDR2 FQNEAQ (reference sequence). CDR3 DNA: TGTGCCAGCAGCTTAGTACTAGCGGGGGGCGATGAGCAGTTCTTC. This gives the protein CASSLVLAGGDEQFF.

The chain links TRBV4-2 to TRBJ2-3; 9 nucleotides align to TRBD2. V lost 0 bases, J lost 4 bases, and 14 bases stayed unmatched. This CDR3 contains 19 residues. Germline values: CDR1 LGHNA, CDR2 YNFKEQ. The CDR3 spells CASSQEWRGGLGHPDTQYF. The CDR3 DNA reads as TGTGCCAGCAGCCAAGAATGGCGGGGGGGCCTTGGGCACCCAGATACGCAGTATTTT.

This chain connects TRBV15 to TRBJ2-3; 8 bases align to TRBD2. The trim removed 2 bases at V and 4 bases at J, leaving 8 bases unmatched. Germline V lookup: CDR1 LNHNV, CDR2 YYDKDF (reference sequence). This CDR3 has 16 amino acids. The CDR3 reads CATSRLSGSPADTQYF. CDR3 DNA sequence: TGTGCCACCAGCAGACTCAGCGGGAGCCCCGCAGATACGCAGTATTTT.

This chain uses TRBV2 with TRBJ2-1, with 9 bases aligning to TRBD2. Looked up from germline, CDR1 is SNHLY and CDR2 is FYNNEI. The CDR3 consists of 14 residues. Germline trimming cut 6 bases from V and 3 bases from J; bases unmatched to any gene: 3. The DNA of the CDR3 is TGTGCCAGCAGGGCGGGAGGGGGCTACAATGAGCAGTTCTTC. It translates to CASRAGGGYNEQFF.

This chain's CDR3 is CSVELADRVFGYTF. CDR3 nucleotide sequence: TGCAGCGTTGAACTGGCGGACAGGGTCTTCGGCTACACCTTC. The V and J genes are TRBV29-1 and TRBJ1-2, with 8 bases fitting TRBD1. V lost 2 bases and J lost 8; bases outside the gene matches: 10. Germline lookup yields CDR1 SQVTM and CDR2 ANQGSEA. CDR3 length: 14 amino acids.

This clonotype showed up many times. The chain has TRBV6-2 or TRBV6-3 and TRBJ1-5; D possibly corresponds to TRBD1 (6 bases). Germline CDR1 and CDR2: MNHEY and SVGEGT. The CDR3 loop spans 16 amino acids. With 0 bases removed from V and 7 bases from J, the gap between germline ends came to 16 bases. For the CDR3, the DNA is TGTGCCAGCAGTTACTCCCTGGGGGGGGCTGAACAGCCCCAGCATTTT. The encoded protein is CASSYSLGGAEQPQHF.